The T cell receptor (beta chain) described here comes from a study of beta chain features in type 1 diabetes. Turning to the study itself: Cell yields, gender and age were comparable in patients and healthy donors. All samples yielded some 110 million examined sorted cells.

Trimming cost V 4 bases and J 7 bases, with 14 bases left between them. The CDR3 sequence is 14 residues long. Germline-derived CDR1 and CDR2 are MNHEY and SVGAGI. This clone was counted only a few times. Every isolated RNA sample was fully reverse transcribed, so sequencing captured expressed TCRB transcripts. Approximately 3.7 million reads per sample on average were obtained from naive, central memory and regulatory T cell samples. The protocol was immunoSEQ multiplex PCR, while the TCRdb copy is restricted to in-frame clones and leaves out a portion. Among 150,000 to 200,000 clones listed, about 13% were seen once.

J is TRBJ1-5 and V is TRBV6-5, with a weak D call TRBD1 (6 bases). The source of this sequence is a woman aged 18-35 years in good health. Sequencing was done on a sample of central memory CD4+ T cells from blood. CDR3 sequence (DNA): TGTGCCAGCAGTTGGAAGGGGGGGATGCAGCCCCAGCATTTT. It is translated as CASSWKGGMQPQHF.